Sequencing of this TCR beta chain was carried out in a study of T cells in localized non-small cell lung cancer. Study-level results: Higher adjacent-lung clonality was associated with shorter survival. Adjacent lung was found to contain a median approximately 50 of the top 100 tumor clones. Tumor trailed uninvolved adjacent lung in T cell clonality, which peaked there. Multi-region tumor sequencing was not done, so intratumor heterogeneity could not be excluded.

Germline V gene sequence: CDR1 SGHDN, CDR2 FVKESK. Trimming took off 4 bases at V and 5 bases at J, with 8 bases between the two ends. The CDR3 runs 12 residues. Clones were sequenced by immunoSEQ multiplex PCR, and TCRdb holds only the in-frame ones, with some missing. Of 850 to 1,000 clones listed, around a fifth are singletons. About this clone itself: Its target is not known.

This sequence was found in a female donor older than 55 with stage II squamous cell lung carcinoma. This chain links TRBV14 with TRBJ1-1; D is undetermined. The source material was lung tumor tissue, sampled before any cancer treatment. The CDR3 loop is CASSRRRTEAFF. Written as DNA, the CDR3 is TGTGCCAGCAGCCGGCGGAGGACTGAAGCTTTCTTT. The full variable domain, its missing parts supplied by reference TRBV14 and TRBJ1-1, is EAGVTQFPSHSVIEKGQTVTLRCDPISGHDNLYWYRRVMGKEIKFLLHFVKESKQDESGMPNNRFLAERTGGTYSTLKVQPAELEDSGVYFCASSRRRTEAFFGQGTRLTVV.